The TCR beta chain described here comes from a study of shared clonotypes between healthy human individuals (dated by TCRdb to about 2020). About the investigation overall: The cohort comprised a couple of women and a few men aged 18 to 49 years. The study deeply sequenced blood TCR repertoires of roughly five healthy adults to estimate repertoire size and the extent of clonotype sharing between individuals. To increase sequencing depth and limit assay-specific biases, different laboratories used diverse techniques to prepare libraries and sequence TCR repertoires. Each donor's leukapheresis produced roughly between roughly 0.85 and 9.5 billion PBMCs. Beyond this particular receptor, the publication reports: Sampling was limited to blood, and TCR repertoires in tissue likely differ from TCR repertoires in blood. Based on pairwise subsampling, the degree of clonotype sharing among donors was expected to be affected by sequencing depth. Because the study included only a small number of donors, the genetic and exposure-history diversity represented was limited.

TCR CDR3 regions were amplified from genomic DNA by multiplex PCR using the deep immunoSEQ assay. Genomic DNA extracted from each cell subset was distributed evenly over all wells of several immunoSEQ 96-well plates, and each plate served as one replicate. For unsorted PBMC, each replicate PCR was loaded with roughly 0.3 ug genomic DNA, equivalent to roughly 33,000 T cell genomes. Ten immunoSEQ deep assay plates were used to sequence the unsorted PBMC genomic DNA. Purified libraries were quantified with a Qubit 3.0 fluorometer, sized on a Bioanalyzer 2100, and re-quantified with the KAPA Library Quantification kit. A separate single-read 150-cycle Illumina NextSeq 550 flow cell was used to sequence each immunoSEQ 96-well plate. Turning to the authors' computational methods: The immunoSEQ output contained only junctional sequences without quality scores, so filtering could not match that applied to full-length reads. To assign V/J genes and CDR3, sequences were annotated against IMGT germline references using PyIR, a Python wrapper for IgBLAST v1.9. Any read was removed if the V/J assignment was weak (E-value above 1e-6), the CDR3 was missing, or the read contained stop codons, out-of-frame junctions, or ambiguous translated residues. V3J clonotypes were defined as sequences sharing the same inferred V gene, J gene, and CDR3 amino acid sequence. Percentage overlap between repertoires was computed as shared unique clonotypes divided by the size of the smaller repertoire. Three approaches were used to assess repertoire richness: RTK rarefaction, the Chao1 estimator, and Recon v2.1 estimates of unobserved clonotypes. TCRdb carries this immuneACCESS record with in-frame sequences only. Its versions omit some clonotypes, under half of them owing to an unresolved V gene in the studies checked, with the rest unexplained. From that table come the V and J calls and clone size; the DNA was used to work out D and trimming. The sample table holds about half a million clones, of which around 80% were seen once. In total, the top ten clones hold 12% of the sample.

Healthy HIV-negative adults with no recently reported acute infections or vaccinations were included as donors. Every donor was a Caucasian adult residing in Nashville, Tennessee, USA. For unsorted samples, tens of millions of PBMCs were counted and genomic DNA was extracted with the QIAamp DNA Blood Mini kit. Blood was collected by leukapheresis, and PBMCs were isolated by Ficoll-Histopaque density gradient centrifugation and then cryopreserved in liquid nitrogen vapor phase. With regard to this clone: What antigen it recognizes has not been identified. The input lacks base qualities; no much larger clone sits a single base away.

The receptor comes from a woman between 40 and 50 years old in good health. Some clones in this sample may be carry-over from other donors' samples. The sequenced material came from PBMCs.

The DNA is as follows: TGTGCCAGCAGCGCGGGCGGGGGCACTGAAGCTTTCTTT. Translated, this gives CASSAGGGTEAFF. The chain is encoded by TRBV7-3 joined to TRBJ1-1; a tentative D match to TRBD1 spans 5 bases. A distance of 11 bases separates the germline ends of V and J, which lose 5 bases and 4 bases respectively. The CDR3 starts with the cysteine, ends with the phenylalanine, and has 13 residues. The only DNA kept is the CDR3, 39 bases in frame from the first base. For CDR1 and CDR2, the germline V gene lists SGHTA and FQGTGA.